This T cell receptor beta chain came from a study of blood T cell repertoires in COVID-19. The overall study: Collection of acute and convalescent COVID-19 samples took place in the United States, Italy and Spain.

Clones were read by immunoSEQ multiplex PCR, and TCRdb kept only the in-frame ones, dropping some. The sample has roughly 6,600 clones; around 90% are singletons. The CDR3 contains 18 residues. Trimming removed 6 bases from V and 1 base from J; junction bases left unmatched: 17. Germline values: CDR1 SQVTM, CDR2 ANQGSEA. Sequencing was done on a sample of peripheral blood. The TCR was taken from a human donor in a cohort sampled during active COVID-19. The rearrangement joins TRBV29-1 to TRBJ2-1; 8 positions match TRBD2. The DNA for the CDR3 is TGCAGCGTCGGGGGCTTTGAGCGGGAGATAAGGTCCTACAATGAGCAGTTCTTC. Amino acid sequence: CSVGGFEREIRSYNEQFF.